A selection of T cell receptor beta chains follows, all from one sample in a study of vaccination effects on CD4 cells after COVID-19. The assay was immunoSEQ multiplex PCR, and TCRdb's table has in-frame clones only and misses some. The sample records about 79,000 clones, roughly four fifths being singletons. No antigens are known for them. The sample consisted of CD4+ T cells from PBMCs cultured with HCoV-229E spike peptides, taken before COVID-19 vaccination. These receptor sequences come from a human donor who received a COVID-19 vaccine. Each CDR3 is given with its conserved first and last residue. A D gene is named only where the DNA matches it firmly.

V: TRBV30; J: TRBJ1-4; D: TRBD1; CDR3: CAWRADRVGEKLFF
V: TRBV12-3/TRBV12-4; J: TRBJ1-6; D: -; CDR3: CASSLLAESPLHF
V: TRBV27; J: TRBJ2-3; D: -; CDR3: CASSLSRGRQDTQYF
V: TRBV29-1; J: TRBJ1-4; D: -; CDR3: CSVRLWGSANEKLFF
V: TRBV19; J: TRBJ2-1; D: TRBD2; CDR3: CASSTLRGEGYEQFF
V: TRBV5-1; J: TRBJ1-6; D: TRBD1; CDR3: CASSLVQGVDSALHF
V: TRBV18; J: TRBJ2-2; D: TRBD1; CDR3: CASSPFRDRGTGELFF
V: TRBV15; J: TRBJ1-2; D: TRBD1; CDR3: CATSRDPGTGGGGYTF
V: TRBV5-1; J: TRBJ1-4; D: -; CDR3: CASSGVGEYYEKLFF
V: TRBV5-6; J: TRBJ2-2; D: TRBD2; CDR3: CASSHSGLAGRTGELFF
V: TRBV7-8; J: TRBJ1-5; D: -; CDR3: CASSLLTGSNQPQHF
V: TRBV5-5; J: TRBJ1-5; D: TRBD1; CDR3: CASSRLGTADQPQHF
V: TRBV7-2; J: TRBJ1-4; D: -; CDR3: CASSLRQGSEKLFF
V: TRBV2; J: TRBJ2-5; D: -; CDR3: CASSSTTVQETQYF
V: TRBV7-9; J: TRBJ1-2; D: -; CDR3: CASSSGPHGYTF
V: TRBV7-2; J: TRBJ1-2; D: -; CDR3: CASSRDRNYGYTF
V: TRBV24-1; J: TRBJ2-5; D: TRBD1; CDR3: CATSDWDRGLQETQYF
V: TRBV9; J: TRBJ1-3; D: -; CDR3: CASSARLSSGNTIYF
V: TRBV30; J: TRBJ1-2; D: -; CDR3: CAWRRSQGLGGYTF
V: TRBV14; J: TRBJ2-5; D: -; CDR3: CASSSGLHGPQYF
V: TRBV7-2; J: TRBJ2-1; D: -; CDR3: CAQSTADGNEQFF
V: TRBV30; J: TRBJ1-1; D: -; CDR3: CAWSFAPADTEAFF
V: TRBV19; J: TRBJ1-6; D: -; CDR3: CASSSRDGYNSPLHF
V: TRBV6-5; J: TRBJ2-5; D: -; CDR3: CASSPSRRRETQYF
V: TRBV11-2; J: TRBJ1-1; D: -; CDR3: CASSLMGASTEAFF
V: TRBV5-6; J: TRBJ2-5; D: -; CDR3: CASSLIGDETQYF
V: TRBV6-6; J: TRBJ1-2; D: TRBD1; CDR3: CASRPGQGTYGYTF
V: TRBV5-1; J: TRBJ2-5; D: TRBD2; CDR3: CASSRAGGTYQETQYF
V: TRBV24-1; J: TRBJ2-2; D: TRBD1; CDR3: CATSQGAPNTGELFF
V: TRBV18; J: TRBJ1-4; D: -; CDR3: CASSRQGTNEKLFF
V: TRBV4-1; J: TRBJ1-1; D: -; CDR3: CASSILQETQNEAFF
V: TRBV6-1; J: TRBJ1-2; D: -; CDR3: CASSERWWGHQKEGYTF
V: TRBV24-1; J: TRBJ2-1; D: TRBD2; CDR3: CATSDPGGPGHNEQFF
V: TRBV24-1; J: TRBJ1-5; D: -; CDR3: CATSGGTQPQHF
V: TRBV5-1; J: TRBJ2-5; D: -; CDR3: CASSLGQKETQYF
V: TRBV5-1; J: TRBJ1-2; D: -; CDR3: CASRDTGYGYTF
V: TRBV6-1; J: TRBJ1-2; D: -; CDR3: CASSEGRFYGYTF
V: TRBV3-1/TRBV3-2; J: TRBJ1-1; D: -; CDR3: CASSQQGGRTEAFF
V: TRBV5-4; J: TRBJ1-1; D: -; CDR3: CASSLWGRNTEAFF
V: TRBV7-3; J: TRBJ2-6; D: -; CDR3: CASSFQGSGANVLTF
V: TRBV14; J: TRBJ2-6; D: -; CDR3: CASSPQGRGANVLTF
V: TRBV7-3; J: TRBJ2-3; D: TRBD2; CDR3: CASSSQAGGPDTQYF
V: TRBV4-1; J: TRBJ2-6; D: -; CDR3: CASSQRSDRGGANVLTF
V: TRBV30; J: TRBJ1-1; D: -; CDR3: CAWSVRGLNTEAFF
V: TRBV11-2; J: TRBJ2-1; D: -; CDR3: CASSSVYNEQFF
V: TRBV5-5; J: TRBJ1-1; D: -; CDR3: CASSLATSGSREAFF
V: TRBV20-1; J: TRBJ1-1; D: -; CDR3: CSARNQNEAFF
V: TRBV5-5; J: TRBJ1-5; D: TRBD1; CDR3: CASSTVGDRGRGQPQHF
V: TRBV19; J: TRBJ2-1; D: TRBD1; CDR3: CASRPGTGDYNEQFF
V: TRBV19; J: TRBJ1-1; D: -; CDR3: CASTRDTTNTEAFF
V: TRBV6-1; J: TRBJ2-3; D: -; CDR3: CASSEAVASTDTQYF
V: TRBV6-5; J: TRBJ1-2; D: -; CDR3: CASSRTANYGYTF
V: TRBV4-1; J: TRBJ1-5; D: -; CDR3: CASSQDGQNNQPQHF
V: TRBV5-1; J: TRBJ2-3; D: TRBD2; CDR3: CASSPRTSGGGTDTQYF
V: TRBV5-1; J: TRBJ2-5; D: TRBD1; CDR3: CASSTDRLKTQYF
V: TRBV11-2; J: TRBJ2-4; D: -; CDR3: CASSYRFPDLAKNIQYF